These 8 T cell receptor beta chains were sequenced from one sample in a study of T-cell reconstitution after alpha-beta-depleted transplantation in children. Preparation of the TCRbeta library involved a method that used unique molecular identifiers. MiXCR, run by TCRdb on the PCR reads, gives a single entry per CDR3 protein. The data hold around 370,000 distinct CDR3 sequences, with about 9.4% observed a single time. The specimen was PBMCs from the stem cell graft donor, collected from the stem cell graft. These receptors were taken from a human donor who donated a stem cell graft to a child with acute lymphoblastic leukemia.

In regard to this clonotype: A much more abundant neighbour one base away suggests this may be a read error. The rearrangement links TRBV9 to TRBJ2-7; D possibly corresponds to TRBD2 (6 bases). The CDR3 sequence is 13 residues long. Germline V gene lookup returns CDR1 SGDLS and CDR2 YYNGEE. V gave up 4 bases and J gave up 5 bases, with 13 bases separating them. CDR3 nucleotide sequence: TGTGCCAGCAGCCACGGGACGGGGGACGAGCAGTACTTC. Translating it yields CASSHGTGDEQYF.

This clonotype occurred a few times. The gene calls are TRBV5-1 and TRBJ2-4, with D possibly TRBD1 on 6 matching bases. V was cut by 3 bases and J by 1 base, with 11 bases left in between. CDR3 length: 15 amino acids. CDR1 is SGHRS, CDR2 YFSETQ, per germline. CDR3 coding DNA: TGCGCCAGCAGCTCAACAGGGTCGGCCAAAAACATTCAGTACTTC. It yields the protein CASSSTGSAKNIQYF.

This clonotype was counted only a few times. The genes are TRBV15 and TRBJ1-4, with a tentative D call TRBD1 (6 bases). V lost 5 bases and J lost 0, with 10 bases in between. Germline assignment: CDR1 LNHNV and CDR2 YYDKDF (reference sequence). The CDR3 length is 15 residues. The CDR3 region has the DNA TGTGCCACCAGCCTAGGGGGGGCAACTAATGAAAAACTGTTTTTT. It specifies CATSLGGATNEKLFF.

Comment on this clonotype: A junction boundary mismatches the germline segment, possibly from a read error. This chain uses TRBV6-1 with TRBJ1-5; TRBD1 is a possible D gene (5 bases). This CDR3 comprises 15 residues. The germline V gene encodes CDR1 MNHNS and CDR2 SASEGT. CDR3 bases: TGTGCCAGCAGTATGGGCGGGGGACTAGGGCAGCCCCATCATTTT. This gives the protein CASSMGGGLGQPHHF.

V usage is TRBV20-1 and J usage is TRBJ2-7, with D hard to call. This CDR3 has 11 residues. Germline V lookup: CDR1 DFQATT, CDR2 SNEGSKA (reference sequence). Trimming shortened V by 5 bases and J by 7 bases, and 12 bases separated the two germline ends. CDR3 region: CSAPRLGEQYF. The CDR3 DNA reads TGCAGTGCTCCAAGGCTGGGGGAGCAGTACTTC.

This clonotype was observed many times. V is TRBV9 and J is TRBJ2-7; D is tentatively TRBD1 or TRBD2 (9 bases each). CDR3 length equals 15 residues. Trimming removed 4 bases from V and 6 bases from J, with 20 bases in between. Per germline, CDR1 SGDLS and CDR2 YYNGEE. CDR3 DNA sequence: TGTGCCAGCAGCCCTAGCGGGACAGGGACCCGCGAGCAGTACTTC. This encodes CASSPSGTGTREQYF.

This clonotype was seen a few times. The J gene is TRBJ2-3, the V gene TRBV7-9; 10 nucleotides line up with TRBD2. CDR3 length: 17 amino acids. The J segment lost 4 bases and the V segment lost 5 bases, leaving 12 bases of the junction unmatched. Germline loops: CDR1 SEHNR, CDR2 FQNEAQ (reference sequence). This chain's CDR3 is CASSPPRSGREADTQYF. In DNA, the CDR3 is TGTGCCAGCAGCCCCCCCAGGAGCGGGAGGGAGGCAGATACGCAGTATTTT.

The sample holds many counts of this clonotype. The chain combines TRBV5-6 with TRBJ2-1; 7 nucleotides agree with TRBD2. V shed 4 bases and J 5 bases; nucleotides not matched to a gene: 12. The CDR3 consists of 16 residues. CDR1 and CDR2 from the germline V gene are SGHDT and YYEEEE. The DNA of the CDR3 is TGTGCCAGCAGCGTACTAGCGTCTATACAGAACAATGAGCAGTTCTTC. This encodes CASSVLASIQNNEQFF.